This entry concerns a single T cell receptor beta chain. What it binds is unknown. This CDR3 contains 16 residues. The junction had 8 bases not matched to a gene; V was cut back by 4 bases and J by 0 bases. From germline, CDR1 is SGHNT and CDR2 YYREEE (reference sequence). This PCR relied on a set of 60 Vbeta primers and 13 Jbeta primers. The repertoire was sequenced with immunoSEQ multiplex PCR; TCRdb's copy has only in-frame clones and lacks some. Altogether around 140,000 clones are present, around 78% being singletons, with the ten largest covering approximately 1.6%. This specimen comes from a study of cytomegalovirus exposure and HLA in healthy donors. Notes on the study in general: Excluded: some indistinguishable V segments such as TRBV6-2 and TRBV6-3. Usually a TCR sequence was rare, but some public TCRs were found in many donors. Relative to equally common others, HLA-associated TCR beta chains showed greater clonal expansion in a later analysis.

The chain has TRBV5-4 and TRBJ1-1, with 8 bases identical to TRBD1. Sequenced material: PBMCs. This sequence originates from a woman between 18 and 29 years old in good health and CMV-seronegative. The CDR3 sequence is CASSGRDRSLNTEAFF. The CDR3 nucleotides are TGTGCCAGCAGCGGCCGGGACAGGTCCCTGAACACTGAAGCTTTCTTT.